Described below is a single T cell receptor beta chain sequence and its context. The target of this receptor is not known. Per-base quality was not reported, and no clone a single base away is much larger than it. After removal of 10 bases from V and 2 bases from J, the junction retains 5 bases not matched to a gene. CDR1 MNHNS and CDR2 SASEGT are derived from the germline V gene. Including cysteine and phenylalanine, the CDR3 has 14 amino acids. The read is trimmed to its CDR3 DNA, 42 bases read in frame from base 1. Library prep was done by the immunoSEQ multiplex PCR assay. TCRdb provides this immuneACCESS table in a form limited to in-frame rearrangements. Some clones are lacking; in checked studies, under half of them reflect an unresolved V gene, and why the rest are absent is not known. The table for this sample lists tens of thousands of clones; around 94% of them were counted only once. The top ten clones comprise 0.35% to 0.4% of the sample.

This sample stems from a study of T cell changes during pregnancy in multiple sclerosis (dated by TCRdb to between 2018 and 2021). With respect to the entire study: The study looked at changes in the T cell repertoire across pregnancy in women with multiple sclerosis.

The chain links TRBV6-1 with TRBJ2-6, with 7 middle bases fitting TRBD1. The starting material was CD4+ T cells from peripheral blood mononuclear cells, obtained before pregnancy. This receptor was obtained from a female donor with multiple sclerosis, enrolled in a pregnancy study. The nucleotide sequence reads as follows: TGTGCCACTGACAGGGCAACTGGGGCCAACGTCCTGACTTTC. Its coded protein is CATDRATGANVLTF.